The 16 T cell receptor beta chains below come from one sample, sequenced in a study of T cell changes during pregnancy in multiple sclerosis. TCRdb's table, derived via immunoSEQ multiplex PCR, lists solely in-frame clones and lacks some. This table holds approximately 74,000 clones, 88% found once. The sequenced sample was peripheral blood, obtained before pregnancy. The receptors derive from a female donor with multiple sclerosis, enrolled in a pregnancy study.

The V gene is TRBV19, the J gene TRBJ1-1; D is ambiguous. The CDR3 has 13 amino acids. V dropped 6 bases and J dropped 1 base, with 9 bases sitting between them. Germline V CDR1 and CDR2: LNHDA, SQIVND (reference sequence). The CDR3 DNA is TGTGCCAGTAGGCGGCAGTCGAACACTGAAGCTTTCTTT. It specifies CASRRQSNTEAFF.

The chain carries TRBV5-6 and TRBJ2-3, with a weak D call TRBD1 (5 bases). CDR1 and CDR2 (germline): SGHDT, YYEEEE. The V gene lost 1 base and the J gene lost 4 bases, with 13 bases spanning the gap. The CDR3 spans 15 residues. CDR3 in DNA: TGTGCCAGCAGCTTGAGGGGTTTGGGGCCAGATACGCAGTATTTT. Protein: CASSLRGLGPDTQYF.

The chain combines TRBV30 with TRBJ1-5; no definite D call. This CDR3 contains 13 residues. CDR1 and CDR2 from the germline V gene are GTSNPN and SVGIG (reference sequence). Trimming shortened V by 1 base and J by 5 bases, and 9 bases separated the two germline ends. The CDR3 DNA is TGTGCCTGGAGTGGAGGTACTGATCAGCCCCAGCATTTT. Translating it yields CAWSGGTDQPQHF.

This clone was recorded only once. CDR3 sequence: CASSQEGGGGNEQFF. The CDR3, as DNA: TGTGCCAGCAGCCAAGAGGGCGGGGGAGGGAATGAGCAGTTCTTC. The V call is TRBV4-2, the J call TRBJ2-1, with 7 bases identical to TRBD2. CDR3 length equals 15 residues. V lost 0 bases and J lost 7; bases outside the gene matches: 6. Germline values: CDR1 LGHNA, CDR2 YNFKEQ.

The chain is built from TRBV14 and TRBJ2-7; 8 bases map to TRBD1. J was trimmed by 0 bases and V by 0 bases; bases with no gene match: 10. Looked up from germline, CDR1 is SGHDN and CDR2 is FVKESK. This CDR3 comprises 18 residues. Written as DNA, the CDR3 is TGTGCCAGCAGCCAAGAATTCTCCTACAGGGGGAGCTCCTACGAGCAGTACTTC. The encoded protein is CASSQEFSYRGSSYEQYF.

Here the CDR3 reads CASSEQGTGELFF. The CDR3 nucleotides read TGTGCCAGCAGTGAGCAGGGTACCGGGGAGCTGTTTTTT. The rearrangement joins TRBV6-4 to TRBJ2-2, with a tentative D call TRBD1 (5 bases). CDR1 and CDR2 from the germline V gene are MRHNA and SNTAGT. V was pared by 3 bases and J by 5 bases, with 7 bases between. CDR3 length equals 13 residues.

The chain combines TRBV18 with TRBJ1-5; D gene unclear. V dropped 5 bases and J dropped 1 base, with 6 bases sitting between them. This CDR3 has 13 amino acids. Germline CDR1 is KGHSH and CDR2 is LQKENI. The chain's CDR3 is CASSGTSNQPQHF. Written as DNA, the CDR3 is TGTGCCAGCTCAGGCACGAGCAATCAGCCCCAGCATTTT.

The CDR3: CAWTGSSYNEQFF. CDR3 DNA sequence: TGTGCCTGGACGGGGAGCTCCTACAATGAGCAGTTCTTC. The chain has TRBV30 and TRBJ2-1; a weak D match, TRBD2 (5 bases). Trimming pared 4 bases from V and 0 bases from J, leaving 7 bases between. Germline CDR1 GTSNPN, CDR2 SVGIG (reference sequence). The CDR3 runs 13 residues.

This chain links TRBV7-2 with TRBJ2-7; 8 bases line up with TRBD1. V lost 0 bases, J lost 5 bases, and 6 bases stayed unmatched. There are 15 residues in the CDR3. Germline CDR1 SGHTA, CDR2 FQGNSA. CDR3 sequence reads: CASSLAQDRVNEQYF. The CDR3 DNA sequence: TGTGCCAGCAGCTTAGCGCAGGACAGGGTCAACGAGCAGTACTTC. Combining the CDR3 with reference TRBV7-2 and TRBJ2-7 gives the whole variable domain GAGVSQSPSNKVTEKGKDVELRCDPISGHTALYWYRQSLGQGLEFLIYFQGNSAPDKSGLPSDRFSAERTGGSVSTLTIQRTQQEDSAVYLCASSLAQDRVNEQYFGPGTRLTVT.

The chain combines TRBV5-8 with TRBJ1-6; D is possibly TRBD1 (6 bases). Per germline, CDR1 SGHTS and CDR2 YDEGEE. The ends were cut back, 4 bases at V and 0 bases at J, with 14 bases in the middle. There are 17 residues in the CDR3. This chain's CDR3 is CASSNGQGSSYNSPLHF. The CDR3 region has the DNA TGTGCCAGCAGCAACGGCCAGGGGAGCTCCTATAATTCACCCCTCCACTTT.

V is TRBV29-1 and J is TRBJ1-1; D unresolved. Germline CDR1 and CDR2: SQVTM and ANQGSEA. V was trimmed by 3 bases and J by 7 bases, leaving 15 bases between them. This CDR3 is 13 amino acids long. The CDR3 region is CSVDTSTVYEAFF. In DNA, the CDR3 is TGCAGCGTTGACACCTCGACTGTGTATGAAGCTTTCTTT.

In DNA form, the CDR3 reads TGTGCCAGCAGCTTATCAGGGGAGCTGTTTTTT. Translated, it gives CASSLSGELFF. The chain recombines TRBV7-9 with TRBJ2-2; D gene uncertain. With 2 bases removed from V and 8 bases from J, the gap between germline ends came to 3 bases. This CDR3 comprises 11 residues. Germline lookup yields CDR1 SEHNR and CDR2 FQNEAQ (reference sequence).

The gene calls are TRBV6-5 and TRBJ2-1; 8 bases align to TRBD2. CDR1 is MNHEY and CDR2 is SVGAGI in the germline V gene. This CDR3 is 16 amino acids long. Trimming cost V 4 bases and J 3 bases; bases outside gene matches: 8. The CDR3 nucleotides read TGTGCCAGCAGTTGCCCAGAGCGGGAGAGCTACAATGAGCAGTTCTTC. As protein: CASSCPERESYNEQFF.

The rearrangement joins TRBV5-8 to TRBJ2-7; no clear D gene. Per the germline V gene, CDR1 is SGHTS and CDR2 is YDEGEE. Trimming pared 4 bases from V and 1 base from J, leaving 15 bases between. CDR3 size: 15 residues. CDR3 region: CASSQTLFGSYEQYF. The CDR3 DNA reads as TGTGCCAGCAGCCAGACTTTATTCGGGTCCTACGAGCAGTACTTC.

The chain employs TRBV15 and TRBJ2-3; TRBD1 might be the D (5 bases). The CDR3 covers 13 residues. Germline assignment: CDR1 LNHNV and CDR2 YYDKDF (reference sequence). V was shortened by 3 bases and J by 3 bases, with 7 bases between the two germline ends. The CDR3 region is CATSSAGTDTQYF. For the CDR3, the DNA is TGTGCCACCAGCAGTGCAGGGACAGATACGCAGTATTTT.

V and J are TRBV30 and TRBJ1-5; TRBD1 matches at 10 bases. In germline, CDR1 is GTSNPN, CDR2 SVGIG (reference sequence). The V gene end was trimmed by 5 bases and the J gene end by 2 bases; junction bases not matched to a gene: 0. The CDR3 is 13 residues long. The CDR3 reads CAWGTGGNQPQHF. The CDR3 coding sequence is TGTGCCTGGGGGACAGGGGGCAATCAGCCCCAGCATTTT.